This T cell receptor (beta chain) was documented in a study of regulatory T cells in long-lasting Graves disease. This sample's time point: newly diagnosed GD, antithyroid drugs for less than 3 months. From PBMCs, RNA was extracted and then used to make the TCR library. The EDTA tubes were filled with roughly 10 milliliters of drawn peripheral blood. This clonotype was seen more than once but under ten times. With iRepertoire HTBI primers and Arm-PCR of CDR3 regions, TCR beta libraries were built. TCRdb re-analysed the multiplex PCR reads in MiXCR, keeping a single row per CDR3 protein. This table has approximately 350,000 distinct CDR3 sequences, over 15% appearing once. The same data also contributed to another study, on T cells in Graves' hyperthyroidism and ophthalmopathy. As reported in that work: HTBI primers were employed in a first-round RT-PCR of the TCR CDR3.

This material consisted of peripheral blood mononuclear cells (PBMCs), taken at new diagnosis, from a patient treated with antithyroid drugs. This sequence was found in a man aged 35 to 55 with Graves disease.

CDR3 amino acids: CASSLTPQGSWEQFF. The CDR3 bases are TGTGCCAGCAGCTTGACGCCTCAGGGTTCCTGGGAGCAGTTCTTC. The chain is built from TRBV7-3 and TRBJ2-1; D is perhaps TRBD1 (5 bases). Germline values: CDR1 SGHTA, CDR2 FQGTGA. The CDR3 has 15 residues. V was trimmed by 3 bases and J by 10 bases, leaving 19 bases between them.